Listed below are T cell receptor beta chains from one sample, sequenced in a study of CD8 T cells in ankylosing spondylitis. MiXCR, run by TCRdb on the 5' RACE reads, gives a single entry per CDR3 protein. The table has 380,000 or so distinct CDR3 sequences, 20% seen once; the top ten hold roughly 13%. The sample consisted of blood, either unsorted or a sorted T cell fraction (not recorded which). These receptor sequences come from a male donor with ankylosing spondylitis or in good health (not recorded which). CDR3s include the opening cysteine and the closing phenylalanine or tryptophan. The D gene is left open where the match is weak. Size is stated for part of the rows, as once, few or many counts, or as a class when the clone is expanded.

V gene	J gene	D gene	clone size	CDR3 DNA	CDR3 protein
TRBV7-9	TRBJ2-7	.	many	TGTGCCGGAGGGAATATCTACGAGCAGTACTTC	CAGGNIYEQYF
TRBV28	TRBJ2-2	.	.	TGTGCCAGCAGTTTTCGTCGCTACCCCCCCACCGGGGAGCTGTTTTTT	CASSFRRYPPTGELFF
TRBV4-1	TRBJ1-1	.	few	TGCGCCAGCAGCCACCTACTGCAAGGGGCTTTCTTT	CASSHLLQGAFF
TRBV4-1	TRBJ2-3	TRBD2	few	TGCGCCAGCAGCCACGGACTAGCGTTAATAGATACGCAGTATTTT	CASSHGLALIDTQYF
TRBV30	TRBJ1-1	.	.	TGTGCCTGGAGTGACTCCACTGAAGCTTTCTTT	CAWSDSTEAFF
TRBV20-1	TRBJ2-3	TRBD2	many	TGCAGTGCTAGCGCTAGCGGTCGCACAGATACGCAGTATTTT	CSASASGRTDTQYF
TRBV9	TRBJ2-5	TRBD1	few	TGTGCCAGCAGCGTGGCGCGCGGCAGGGGGAGAACGGTTGGAGAGACCCAGTACTTC	CASSVARGRGRTVGETQYF
TRBV28	TRBJ2-3	TRBD1	few	TGTGCCAGCAGTACACAGGGGGATGGAGATACGCAGTATTTT	CASSTQGDGDTQYF
TRBV7-8	TRBJ2-3	TRBD1	.	TGTGCCAGCAGCTTATTACGGACAGGGGGGATACCTAGCACAGATACGCAGTATTTT	CASSLLRTGGIPSTDTQYF
TRBV7-9	TRBJ2-3	TRBD2	once	TGTGCCAGCAGCGGAACTAGCGGGGTAGACACAGATACGCAGTATTTT	CASSGTSGVDTDTQYF
TRBV12-3/TRBV12-4	TRBJ2-2	TRBD2	few	TGTGCCAGCAAGGCCGGCGGGGGGGCGAACACCGGGGAGCTGTTTTTT	CASKAGGGANTGELFF
TRBV6-1	TRBJ2-7	TRBD1	.	TGTGCCAGCAGTGAGGGGACAGGTGAGCAGTACTTC	CASSEGTGEQYF
TRBV20-1	TRBJ2-1	TRBD2	few	TGCAGTGCTAGACACGGGACTAGCGACATAAGTGAGCAGTTCTTC	CSARHGTSDISEQFF
TRBV6-1	TRBJ2-2	TRBD2	.	TGTGCCAGCCTCTGGCTAGCGGGGGCCTCGAACACCGGGGAGCTGTTTTTT	CASLWLAGASNTGELFF
TRBV25-1	TRBJ2-1	.	many	TGTGCCAGCAGTGAGGGGCTGAGCTCCTACAATGAGCAGTTCTTC	CASSEGLSSYNEQFF
TRBV20-1	TRBJ2-5	.	.	TGCAGTGCTTTCCGACAGGGAGGAGAGACCCAGTACTTC	CSAFRQGGETQYF
TRBV3-1	TRBJ2-7	TRBD1	many	TGTGCCAGCAGCCAAGATTCCGAGACAGGGTGGATTTACGAGCAGTACTTC	CASSQDSETGWIYEQYF
TRBV12-3/TRBV12-4	TRBJ2-3	.	.	TGTGCCAGCAGCACAAACCAGGGTAGCGCAGATACGCAGTATTTT	CASSTNQGSADTQYF
TRBV4-1	TRBJ1-5	.	.	TGCGCCAGCAGCCAAGATTTGAATACGCAGCATTTT	CASSQDLNTQHF
TRBV18	TRBJ2-7	.	few	TGTGCCAGCTCACCGACGACTAGTTTCCGCGAGCAGTACTTC	CASSPTTSFREQYF
TRBV12-3/TRBV12-4	TRBJ2-2	TRBD1	few	TGTGCCAGCAGCCCGTCGGGACAGGGGGCGAACACCGGGGAGCTGTTTTTT	CASSPSGQGANTGELFF
TRBV11-2	TRBJ1-1	.	.	TGTGCCAGCAGCACGGGAAGGGGAAAAGCTTTCTTT	CASSTGRGKAFF
TRBV27	TRBJ2-7	.	.	.	CASSSSDTYYEQYF
TRBV11-2	TRBJ2-1	TRBD1	.	TGTGCCAGCAGCTTAGTTTCCGGACAGGCCCCGTTCTTC	CASSLVSGQAPFF
TRBV4-1	TRBJ2-7	.	few	TGCGCCAGCAGCCTGGGACGGCCAGGGTTCGAGCAGTACTTC	CASSLGRPGFEQYF
TRBV7-9	TRBJ2-7	.	.	TGTGCCAGCAGCTTAGCGGACGACCCCTGGTACGAGCAGTACTTC	CASSLADDPWYEQYF
TRBV5-1	TRBJ2-1	.	many	TGCGCCAGCGGGTGGACGGGGAGTTTCGGCTACAATGAGCAGTTCTTC	CASGWTGSFGYNEQFF
TRBV29-1	TRBJ2-7	.	.	TGCAGCGTTCCCGCCGACAACTCCTACGAGCAGTACTTC	CSVPADNSYEQYF
TRBV6-1	TRBJ2-4	TRBD1	few	TGTGCCAGCAGTGTACAAGCCGGGACAGGGGACAATCAGTACTTC	CASSVQAGTGDNQYF
TRBV2	TRBJ1-1	.	few	TGTGCCAGCAGTGAATTGGGCAGGGGAGACACTGAAGCTTTCTTT	CASSELGRGDTEAFF
TRBV12-3/TRBV12-4	TRBJ2-2	TRBD2	.	TGTGCCAGCAGTTTCTACCCACTAGCGGGGGGGCCGGACACCGGGGAGCTGTTTTTT	CASSFYPLAGGPDTGELFF
TRBV7-9	TRBJ2-7	.	.	TGTGCCAGCAGCCCATGGGCGGGTAGTGCCTACGAGCAGTACTTC	CASSPWAGSAYEQYF
TRBV12-3/TRBV12-4	TRBJ2-5	TRBD2	few	TGTGCCAGCAGTACCTTCGGGCGGGGGGGCGAAGAGACCCAGTACTTC	CASSTFGRGGEETQYF
TRBV27	TRBJ2-2	.	.	TGTGCCAGCAGTTTATCGATTCTGACAGTGAACACCGGGGAGCTGTTTTTT	CASSLSILTVNTGELFF
TRBV12-3/TRBV12-4	TRBJ1-1	.	many	TGTGCCAGCAGCTTAGGGCTGAACACTGAAGCTTTCTTT	CASSLGLNTEAFF
TRBV15	TRBJ2-5	TRBD2	once	TGTGCCACCAGCAGATCCCCTGGGACGTTAGCGGGGGGGCAAGAGACCCAGTACTTC	CATSRSPGTLAGGQETQYF
TRBV12-3/TRBV12-4	TRBJ1-1	.	few	TGTGCCAGCAGCTTAACGACAGTAGGGACTGAAGCTTTCTTT	CASSLTTVGTEAFF
TRBV28	TRBJ2-2	TRBD1	few	TGTGCCAGCAGCCGAGCAGGGGGCGGGGAGCTGTTTTTT	CASSRAGGGELFF
TRBV7-8	TRBJ2-1	.	.	TGTGCCAGCACCCAAGAGGGTTGGGGGCTAGTCTACAATGAGCAGTTCTTC	CASTQEGWGLVYNEQFF
TRBV29-1	TRBJ2-2	.	.	TGCAGCGTGGACACAGGGTCCGGGACCGGGGAGCTGTTTTTT	CSVDTGSGTGELFF
TRBV24-1	TRBJ2-2	.	few	TGTGCCACCAGTGATGCGCCGGGACCACACACCGGGGAGCTGTTTTTT	CATSDAPGPHTGELFF
TRBV12-3/TRBV12-4	TRBJ2-7	TRBD1	.	TGTGCCAGCAGCCGGCAGGGGGCGTTCTACGAGCAGTACTTC	CASSRQGAFYEQYF
TRBV30	TRBJ2-1	.	.	TGTGCCTGGAGTTGGGACAACGGCTACAATGAGCAGTTCTTC	CAWSWDNGYNEQFF
TRBV29-1	TRBJ2-2	.	.	TGCAGCGTCCTAACAGGGACCACCGGGGAGCTGTTTTTT	CSVLTGTTGELFF
TRBV29-1	TRBJ2-5	TRBD1	.	TGCAGCGTTGACGACAGGGTTCAAGAGACCCAGTACTTC	CSVDDRVQETQYF
TRBV15	TRBJ2-7	.	few	TGTGCCACCAGCGACGAGGGTTTCTACGAGCAGTACTTC	CATSDEGFYEQYF
TRBV7-9	TRBJ2-1	.	few	TGTGCCAGCAGCGGAAGAATGTTAGGTGATGAGCAGTTCTTC	CASSGRMLGDEQFF
TRBV5-6	TRBJ1-5	TRBD1	few	TGTGCCAGCAGCTGGACAGGGGGAGGCAATCAGCCCCAGCATTTT	CASSWTGGGNQPQHF
TRBV4-1	TRBJ2-7	.	few	TGCGCCAGCAGCCAAGAAGGGGGGTCCCTGAGCTCCTACGAGCAGTACTTC	CASSQEGGSLSSYEQYF
TRBV27	TRBJ2-7	.	.	TGTGCCAGCAGTTCCGACGACAGGAACCCCTCCTACGAGCAGTACTTC	CASSSDDRNPSYEQYF
TRBV9	TRBJ1-2	.	.	TGTGCCAGCAGCTCACCCCCTGGTCCAACAGGCTCTGGCTACACCTTC	CASSSPPGPTGSGYTF
TRBV9	TRBJ2-2	TRBD1	.	TGTGCCAGCCACGCGACAGGGTCAACCGGGGAGCTGTTTTTT	CASHATGSTGELFF
TRBV4-2	TRBJ2-1	.	few	TGTGCCAGCAGCCAAGATAGACTAGAACACTACAATGAGCAGTTCTTC	CASSQDRLEHYNEQFF
TRBV11-1	TRBJ2-2	.	few	TGTGCCAGCAGCTTACTAGTAAGCACCGGGGAGCTGTTTTTT	CASSLLVSTGELFF
TRBV20-1	TRBJ2-2	TRBD1	few	TGCAGTGCTCCCGGGACAGGGAACACCGGGGAGCTGTTTTTT	CSAPGTGNTGELFF
TRBV20-1	TRBJ2-6	.	.	TGCAGTGCGCGAGCCGGGGTAATAACGGACGTCCTGACTTTC	CSARAGVITDVLTF